These T cell receptor beta chains were read from a single sample in a study of blood T cell repertoires in COVID-19. The method was immunoSEQ multiplex PCR; TCRdb's version includes in-frame clones alone and lacks a portion of them. Of tens of thousands of clones listed, 90% were seen once; the top ten hold about 1.5%. Sequenced input: peripheral blood. The receptors here all came from a man aged 50 to 60 with acute or convalescent COVID-19. Both conserved end residues are part of each CDR3. The D gene is left open where the match is weak.

j_call v_call d_call cdr3_aa
TRBJ1-2 TRBV29-1 TRBD1 CSVSTGGYGYTF
TRBJ1-1 TRBV11-2 . CASSRATEAFF
TRBJ1-6 TRBV20-1 . CSASGPFTGLTASPLHF
TRBJ1-2 TRBV5-5 TRBD1 CASSGPGQGAASGYTF
TRBJ2-7 TRBV27 TRBD1 CASSLTGAEQYF
TRBJ1-2 TRBV28 . CASSFPALQGEGGYTF
TRBJ2-1 TRBV7-2 TRBD2 CASSLGLAGLGNEQFF
TRBJ2-3 TRBV29-1 TRBD2 CSVEPSFGVSGRGTDTQYF
TRBJ2-5 TRBV7-6 TRBD2 CASSSGTKMRETQYF
TRBJ2-3 TRBV7-2 TRBD2 CASSLAAGVTDTQYF
TRBJ1-6 TRBV4-1 . CASSIRMTRGNSPLHF
TRBJ1-6 TRBV4-2 TRBD1 CASSLGQLHSPLHF
TRBJ1-5 TRBV18 . CASSRDTLRDQPQHF
TRBJ2-2 TRBV28 TRBD1 CASSFSWDSLKAGELFF
TRBJ1-5 TRBV4-1 . CASSRDSYSNQPQHF
TRBJ1-1 TRBV18 . CASSPVGVEAFF
TRBJ1-2 TRBV18 . CASSLRGQQNVNYGYTF
TRBJ2-1 TRBV28 . CASSLMVGSLYNEQFF
TRBJ2-1 TRBV1 . CTSSQSLGYNEQFF
TRBJ2-1 TRBV7-2 TRBD1 CASSPGTGTGEQFF